The TCR beta chain under discussion was sequenced for a study of blood T cell repertoires in COVID-19. Background on the study: Acute and convalescent COVID-19 specimens originated in the United States, Italy and Spain. T cells, B-cell-depleted T cells, or PBMCs provided the cDNA or gDNA that served as material.

This clone is a singleton in its sample. Only in-frame clones appear in the TCRdb table, and some are missing; sequencing was by immunoSEQ multiplex PCR. Among 50,000 to 55,000 clones listed, 86% were seen once. The TCR comes from an elderly man with acute or convalescent COVID-19. The sequenced material came from peripheral blood.

The CDR3 reads CASSRGPGLAEYEQFF. The CDR3 region has the DNA TGTGCCAGTAGTAGGGGACCGGGACTAGCGGAATATGAGCAGTTCTTC. The rearrangement uses TRBV19 and TRBJ2-1, with TRBD2 matching 11 bases. This CDR3 region has 16 residues. From germline, CDR1 is LNHDA and CDR2 SQIVND (reference sequence). Trimming removed 4 bases from V and 8 bases from J; junction bases left unmatched: 10.